The TCR beta chain described here comes from a study of T cell repertoires in cytomegalovirus infection. About the study: Based on public TCR beta signatures, there were indications of CMV infection and of a matching HLA type. Findings of the study overall: Across the ex vivo response, the dominant clonotypes were HLA-C-restricted CMV-specific TCR beta clonotypes.

One entry per CDR3 protein, called by TCRdb with MiXCR from the reads. This table has under 500,000 distinct CDR3 sequences, about two fifths appearing once. The V gene's germline CDR1 is DFQATT and CDR2 SNEGSKA (reference sequence). Trimming shortened V by 0 bases and J by 9 bases, and 14 bases separated the two germline ends. The CDR3 loop spans 13 amino acids. Note on this clonotype: Its antigen is still unknown.

The receptor comes from a human donor in good health (CMV status not recorded). Some clones in this sample may be carry-over from other donors' samples. The material was cultured PBMCs, obtained from culture after CMV antigen stimulation. The rearrangement joins TRBV20-1 to TRBJ2-5; D not resolved. The CDR3 DNA is TGCAGTGCTAGAGATGAGAGCTCGGCCGCCCAGTACTTC. Amino acids: CSARDESSAAQYF.